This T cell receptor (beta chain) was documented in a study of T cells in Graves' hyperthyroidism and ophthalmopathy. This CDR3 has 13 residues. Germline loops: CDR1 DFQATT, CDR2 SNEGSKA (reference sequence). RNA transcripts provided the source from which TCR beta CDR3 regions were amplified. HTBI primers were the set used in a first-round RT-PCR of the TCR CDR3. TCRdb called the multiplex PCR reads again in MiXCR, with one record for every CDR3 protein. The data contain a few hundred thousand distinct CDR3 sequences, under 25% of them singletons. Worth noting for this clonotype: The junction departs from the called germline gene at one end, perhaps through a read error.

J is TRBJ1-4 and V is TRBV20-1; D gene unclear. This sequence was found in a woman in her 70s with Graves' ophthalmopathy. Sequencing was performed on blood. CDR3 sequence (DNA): TGCAGTGTTAGACGTGATTTTAATGAAAAACTGTTTTTT. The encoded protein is CSVRRDFNEKLFF.